A single sample is the source of the 32 T cell receptor beta chains below, sequenced in a study of shared clonotypes between healthy human individuals. Clones were read by immunoSEQ multiplex PCR, and TCRdb kept only the in-frame ones, dropping some. The sample shows around 980,000 clones, 78% of them seen only once. The sample was memory CD4+ T cells from PBMCs. Subset defined: CD45RA-negative fraction. These receptors came from a man aged 18 to 35 in good health. Some clones in this sample may be carry-over from other donors' samples.

The gene calls are TRBV7-9 and TRBJ2-2, with D perhaps matching TRBD1 (6 bases). CDR1 and CDR2 from the germline V gene are SEHNR and FQNEAQ (reference sequence). The CDR3 has 15 residues. The V end was cut by 4 bases, the J end by 1 base, with 10 bases between. For the CDR3, the DNA is TGTGCCAGCAGCTCCCCGGGACAGAACACCGGGGAGCTGTTTTTT. Protein sequence: CASSSPGQNTGELFF.

This clone has more than one count but fewer than ten. The chain joins TRBV30 to TRBJ1-1; D not resolved. The germline CDR1 and CDR2 sequences are GTSNPN and SVGIG (reference sequence). Between the trimmed V and J ends, which lost 4 bases and 0 bases, there was a span of 9 bases. The CDR3 runs 13 residues. Here the CDR3 DNA reads TGTGCCTGGACTAGCCTCTTGAACACTGAAGCTTTCTTT. As protein: CAWTSLLNTEAFF. The complete variable domain, with remaining parts taken from reference TRBV30 and TRBJ1-1, reads SQTIHQWPATLVQPVGSPLSLECTVEGTSNPNLYWYRQAAGRGLQLLFYSVGIGQISSEVPQNLSASRPQDRQFILSSKKLLLSDSGFYLCAWTSLLNTEAFFGQGTRLTVV.

The rearrangement links TRBV7-9 to TRBJ2-7, with D possibly matching TRBD2 (6 bases). Trimming removed 4 bases from V and 6 bases from J, with 16 bases in between. The CDR3 sequence is 14 residues long. Germline V gives CDR1 SEHNR, CDR2 FQNEAQ (reference sequence). This chain's CDR3 is CASSSPVLASEQYF. CDR3 nucleotides: TGTGCCAGCAGCTCACCGGTACTAGCAAGCGAGCAGTACTTC.

The CDR3 sequence is CASITPGVRTGELFF. The CDR3, as DNA: TGTGCCAGCATCACGCCCGGGGTGAGGACCGGGGAGCTGTTTTTT. V and J are TRBV7-2 and TRBJ2-2; D perhaps matches TRBD2 (5 bases). The CDR3 length is 15 residues. Germline-derived CDR1 and CDR2 are SGHTA and FQGNSA. Trimming stripped 7 bases from V and 5 bases from J, with 17 bases between.

The chain joins TRBV4-3 to TRBJ1-3; D call uncertain. Trimming removed 3 bases from V and 2 bases from J, with 14 bases in between. CDR1 and CDR2 from the germline V gene are LGHNA and YSLEER. The CDR3 contains 16 residues. This CDR3 is CASSHSEASAGNTIYF. The CDR3 DNA sequence: TGCGCCAGCAGCCACTCGGAAGCATCAGCTGGAAACACCATATATTTT.

The chain uses TRBV2 and TRBJ1-1; tentatively, D is TRBD1 (5 bases). CDR3 length: 14 amino acids. Trimming removed 8 bases at V and 1 base at J, with 14 bases between. Germline V gene lookup returns CDR1 SNHLY and CDR2 FYNNEI. The CDR3 protein is CASRTVDTNTEAFF. Written as DNA, the CDR3 is TGTGCCAGCCGGACGGTGGACACGAACACTGAAGCTTTCTTT.

This sequence joins TRBV5-4 and TRBJ1-1; 7 bases match TRBD1. The CDR3 contains 14 residues. Germline CDR1 is SGHNT and CDR2 is YYREEE (reference sequence). V was pared by 0 bases and J by 4 bases, with 3 bases of the junction left unmatched. CDR3 sequence: CASSLARGSTEAFF. The CDR3 nucleotides read TGTGCCAGCAGCTTGGCCAGGGGGAGCACTGAAGCTTTCTTT.

As to this clone: Within the sample, other DNA sequences also encode this same CDR3. The chain is built from TRBV20-1 and TRBJ2-5; D might be TRBD2 (5 bases). The CDR3 covers 10 residues. CDR1 is DFQATT, CDR2 SNEGSKA, per germline (reference sequence). V was pared by 5 bases and J by 4 bases, with 5 bases between. The DNA of the CDR3 is TGCAGTGCTCGGGGAGAGACCCAGTACTTC. This gives the protein CSARGETQYF.

V and J are TRBV10-2 and TRBJ2-3; 8 bases fit TRBD2. V lost 2 bases to trimming and J lost 6 bases; unmatched junction nucleotides: 4. The length of the CDR3 is 14 residues. The germline CDR1 and CDR2 sequences are WSHSY and SAAADI. The CDR3 is CASSEAGGGDTQYF. CDR3 nucleotides: TGCGCCAGCAGTGAGGCGGGCGGGGGGGATACGCAGTATTTT.

This clone has a handful of counts. CDR3 protein: CSAGEVQQAFF. The CDR3 region has the DNA TGCAGTGCGGGGGAGGTGCAACAGGCTTTCTTT. The chain is built from TRBV20-1 and TRBJ1-1; TRBD1 is a possible D gene (5 bases). The CDR3 length is 11 residues. In germline, CDR1 is DFQATT, CDR2 SNEGSKA (reference sequence). Trimming left V 6 bases short and J 11 bases short, with 16 bases between.

CDR3 loop: CASSFYGRDEQYF. CDR3 nucleotide sequence: TGTGCCAGCAGCTTTTACGGGAGGGACGAGCAGTACTTC. The V call is TRBV5-6, the J call TRBJ2-7, with TRBD2 identical over 8 bases. After removal of 2 bases from V and 5 bases from J, the junction contained 3 bases not matched to a gene. There are 13 residues in the CDR3. Germline-derived CDR1 and CDR2 are SGHDT and YYEEEE.

V gene TRBV30 combines with J gene TRBJ1-3; 8 nucleotides line up with TRBD1. The length of the CDR3 is 14 residues. From germline, CDR1 is GTSNPN and CDR2 SVGIG (reference sequence). The trim removed 4 bases at V and 4 bases at J, leaving 6 bases unmatched. CDR3 residues: CAWKPGGWGNTIYF. CDR3 nucleotide sequence: TGTGCCTGGAAACCAGGGGGCTGGGGAAACACCATATATTTT.

Of note for this clone: This CDR3 is also generated by other DNA sequences in the sample. The gene calls are TRBV7-9 and TRBJ1-1, with D perhaps matching TRBD1 (5 bases). Germline V lookup: CDR1 SEHNR, CDR2 FQNEAQ (reference sequence). CDR3 size: 14 residues. V was clipped by 3 bases and J by 1 base, with 9 bases between them. CDR3 amino acids: CASSFSGGNTEAFF. The CDR3 DNA reads as TGTGCCAGCAGCTTCTCCGGGGGGAACACTGAAGCTTTCTTT.

This sequence joins TRBV6-1 and TRBJ2-7; D is unclear. V dropped 7 bases and J dropped 6 bases, with 16 bases sitting between them. CDR3 length: 13 amino acids. Germline V gene lookup returns CDR1 MNHNS and CDR2 SASEGT. The CDR3 nucleotides read TGTGCCAGCATGGGCGGAATCCCCTCCGAGCAGTACTTC. Encoded protein: CASMGGIPSEQYF.

This clone has only a few counts. The V call is TRBV30, the J call TRBJ1-2, with D tentatively TRBD1 (5 bases). The germline V gene has CDR1 GTSNPN and CDR2 SVGIG (reference sequence). There are 11 residues in the CDR3. Trimming took 4 bases from V and 7 from J, leaving 10 bases between them. Here the CDR3 DNA reads TGTGCCTGGAATCAAGGGGCTGGCTACACCTTC. Encoded protein: CAWNQGAGYTF.

The CDR3 DNA reads as TGTGCCAGCTCAAACATGGAGGACAGGGACCCGAACACTGAAGCTTTCTTT. It codes for CASSNMEDRDPNTEAFF. The chain has TRBV18 and TRBJ1-1; 8 bases are a match to TRBD1. The CDR3 spans 17 residues. V lost 5 bases and J lost 1; bases outside the gene matches: 12. Germline CDR1 KGHSH, CDR2 LQKENI.

V gene TRBV28 combines with J gene TRBJ1-1, with D possibly being TRBD1 (6 bases). Germline V lookup: CDR1 MDHEN, CDR2 SYDVKM. Trimming left V 4 bases short and J 4 bases short, with 25 bases between. The CDR3 extends over 18 amino acids. The CDR3 spells CASSSRREQGRSSTEAFF. In nucleotides, the CDR3 is TGTGCCAGCAGTTCCCGAAGGGAACAGGGCCGAAGTAGCACTGAAGCTTTCTTT.

The chain is built from TRBV29-1 and TRBJ2-7, with 11 bases aligning to TRBD2. Losses at the gene ends were 6 bases for V and 6 bases for J; bases not matched to a gene: 13. Germline V gives CDR1 SQVTM, CDR2 ANQGSEA. CDR3 size: 15 residues. In DNA, the CDR3 is TGCAGCGTGTCAACCTCCCTAGCGGGAGGATCCGAGCAGTACTTC. Amino acids: CSVSTSLAGGSEQYF.

The V gene is TRBV4-1, the J gene TRBJ2-5, with 11 bases identical to TRBD1. V lost 4 bases, J lost 4 bases, and 5 bases stayed unmatched. Looked up from germline, CDR1 is MGHRA and CDR2 is YSYEKL. This CDR3 has 15 amino acids. CDR3 DNA sequence: TGCGCCAGCAGCCCAGGGACAGGGGGGGCAGAGACCCAGTACTTC. Translating gives CASSPGTGGAETQYF.

This clone was counted a single time. V and J are TRBV6-5 and TRBJ2-7, with 7 nucleotides matching TRBD1. The CDR3 runs to 13 residues. The germline V gene has CDR1 MNHEY and CDR2 SVGAGI. With 2 bases clipped from V and 6 bases from J, the junction kept 4 bases outside the gene matches. CDR3 amino acids: CASSYRAGGEQYF. CDR3 in DNA: TGTGCCAGCAGTTACCGGGCAGGGGGCGAGCAGTACTTC.

The rearrangement uses TRBV7-2 and TRBJ2-5; D not resolved. V gave up 0 bases and J gave up 2 bases, with 7 bases separating them. The germline gives CDR1 SGHTA, CDR2 FQGNSA. The CDR3 contains 14 residues. The CDR3 region is CASSLAHLQETQYF. The CDR3 DNA reads as TGTGCCAGCAGCTTAGCACACTTACAAGAGACCCAGTACTTC.

This chain connects TRBV7-3 to TRBJ1-4, with TRBD1 identical over 9 bases. The germline CDR1 and CDR2 sequences are SGHTA and FQGTGA. J gave up 7 bases and V 4 bases, and 4 bases lay outside the gene matches. The CDR3 has 14 amino acids. CDR3 protein: CASSSGTGSEKLFF. The CDR3 DNA follows: TGTGCCAGCAGCTCCGGGACAGGGAGTGAAAAACTGTTTTTT. Full variable domain (remainder filled in from reference TRBV7-3 and TRBJ1-4): GAGVSQTPSNKVTEKGKYVELRCDPISGHTALYWYRQSLGQGPEFLIYFQGTGAADDSGLPNDRFFAVRPEGSVSTLKIQRTERGDSAVYLCASSSGTGSEKLFFGSGTQLSVL.

The chain couples TRBV18 to TRBJ2-5, with D perhaps TRBD1 or TRBD2 (5 bases each). CDR1 is KGHSH, CDR2 LQKENI, per germline. The V and J ends lost 3 bases and 5 bases respectively, with 16 bases between them. CDR3 length: 15 residues. The CDR3 reads CASSPRDGRRETQYF. In DNA, the CDR3 is TGTGCCAGCTCACCCCGGGACGGAAGACGCGAGACCCAGTACTTC.

This chain joins TRBV6-1 and TRBJ1-2, with TRBD1 matching 10 bases. V lost 6 bases and J lost 3; bases outside the gene matches: 7. The V gene's germline CDR1 is MNHNS and CDR2 SASEGT. The CDR3 is made up of 15 amino acids. The chain's CDR3 is CASSRTGTGDYGYTF. CDR3 DNA: TGTGCCAGCAGCCGCACCGGGACAGGGGACTATGGCTACACCTTC.

This chain connects TRBV14 to TRBJ2-4; D is unresolved. Trimming cost V 0 bases and J 9 bases, with 9 bases left between them. CDR3 length: 13 amino acids. CDR1 and CDR2 (germline): SGHDN, FVKESK. The CDR3 DNA reads as TGTGCCAGCAGCCAAGATCCCTTGGGCATTCAGTACTTC. Its translation is CASSQDPLGIQYF.

The V and J genes are TRBV7-6 and TRBJ2-5; D unclear. There are 12 residues in the CDR3. With 6 bases removed from V and 3 bases from J, the gap between germline ends came to 8 bases. From germline, CDR1 is SGHVS and CDR2 FNYEAQ. The CDR3 coding sequence is TGTGCCAGCAGTATAATAGAAGAGACCCAGTACTTC. Translation: CASSIIEETQYF.

The chain uses TRBV7-6 and TRBJ2-5, with D maybe TRBD2 (6 bases). V lost 1 base, J lost 7 bases, and 13 bases lay in between. The CDR3 runs 14 residues. Germline-derived CDR1 and CDR2 are SGHVS and FNYEAQ. The DNA of the CDR3 is TGTGCCAGCAGCTTAGGGCTAGCCGGGGGGACCCAGTACTTC. Translation gives CASSLGLAGGTQYF.

The genes are TRBV5-1 and TRBJ2-1; D unclear. The germline V and J ends were trimmed by 1 base and 1 base, with 6 bases remaining between them. The CDR3 has 14 amino acids. Germline assignment: CDR1 SGHRS and CDR2 YFSETQ. The CDR3 reads CASSLLDSYNEQFF. Here the CDR3 DNA reads TGCGCCAGCAGCTTGTTAGATTCCTACAATGAGCAGTTCTTC.

The V and J genes are TRBV5-1 and TRBJ2-5, with D perhaps given as TRBD1 or TRBD2 (5 bases each). This CDR3 spans 13 amino acids. Germline CDR1 and CDR2: SGHRS and YFSETQ. The V and J ends lost 4 bases and 3 bases respectively, with 10 bases between them. CDR3 loop: CASSVGTEETQYF. DNA of the CDR3: TGCGCCAGCAGCGTAGGGACGGAAGAGACCCAGTACTTC. The full variable domain, in which reference TRBV5-1 and TRBJ2-5 provide the parts outside the CDR3, is KAGVTQTPRYLIKTRGQQVTLSCSPISGHRSVSWYQQTPGQGLQFLFEYFSETQRNKGNFPGRFSGRQFSNSRSEMNVSTLELGDSALYLCASSVGTEETQYFGPGTRLLVL.

The gene calls are TRBV5-1 and TRBJ1-1; a possible D gene is TRBD1 (5 bases). CDR1 and CDR2 from the germline V gene are SGHRS and YFSETQ. The ends were cut back, 4 bases at V and 5 bases at J, with 18 bases in the middle. CDR3 length: 15 amino acids. Written as DNA, the CDR3 is TGCGCCAGCAGCCAACTACAGGATTCTACTACTGAAGCTTTCTTT. Its protein product is CASSQLQDSTTEAFF.

Written as DNA, the CDR3 is TGTGCCATCAGTGAGTTCGGCGAGCAGTACTTC. This gives the protein CAISEFGEQYF. The chain employs TRBV10-3 and TRBJ2-7; no firm D call. The CDR3 covers 11 residues. The V end lost 1 base, the J end lost 6 bases, and 4 bases lay between the germline ends. The germline V gene encodes CDR1 ENHRY and CDR2 SYGVKD.

The J gene is TRBJ1-4, the V gene TRBV14, with D maybe TRBD1 (6 bases). The CDR3 totals 19 residues. V lost 3 bases, J lost 4 bases, and 24 bases lay in between. From germline, CDR1 is SGHDN and CDR2 FVKESK. The CDR3 bases are TGTGCCAGCAGCCACTATTGGACAGTTTTACTGCAAGGTAATGAAAAACTGTTTTTT. Its protein product is CASSHYWTVLLQGNEKLFF.